This T cell receptor (beta chain) was captured by sequencing in a study of cytomegalovirus exposure and HLA in healthy donors. Study-wide findings and caveats: Analyses of presence and absence presupposed an approximately uniform sequencing depth across donors.

13 Jbeta primers and 60 Vbeta primers were used for the PCR. Sequencing used immunoSEQ multiplex PCR; TCRdb keeps in-frame clones, though not all of them. The sample holds about 210,000 clones, about 88% seen once. Notes on this clone: Antigen specificity is unknown.

Sequenced input: PBMCs. The TCR was taken from a girl aged 2-9 years in good health and CMV-seronegative.

The CDR3 loop reads CASSETRNREYEQYF. The CDR3 DNA sequence: TGTGCCAGCAGTGAAACTCGGAACAGGGAGTACGAGCAGTACTTC. The gene calls are TRBV6-1 and TRBJ2-7; a possible D gene is TRBD1 (6 bases). The CDR3 is 15 residues long. CDR1 and CDR2 from the germline V gene are MNHNS and SASEGT. Trimming took off 2 bases at V and 4 bases at J, with 15 bases between the two ends.